A selection of T cell receptor beta chains follows, all from one sample in a study of OX40 agonist ivuxolimab in advanced cancers. Only in-frame clones appear in the TCRdb table, and some are missing; sequencing was by immunoSEQ multiplex PCR. The sample carries around 11,000 clones, about three quarters recorded once. This sample comprised CD4+ or CD8+ T cells sorted from blood, obtained in a trial of the OX40 agonist ivuxolimab. These receptors were collected from an adult with an advanced solid tumor such as melanoma, head and neck, liver or kidney cancer. Each CDR3 is given with its conserved first and last residue. D genes are given only for firm matches. Part of the rows lack a size; the others show once, few, many or a class for expanded clones.

j_gene | v_gene | abundance | d_gene | CDR3nt | CDR3aa
TRBJ1-1 | TRBV7-6 | . | . | TGTGCCAGCAGCGTCGGGGGCGCGGCTGAAGCTTTCTTT | CASSVGGAAEAFF
TRBJ2-5 | TRBV30 | few | TRBD1 | TGTGCCTGGAGTGCCGCAGGGGGAAAGGAGACCCAGTACTTC | CAWSAAGGKETQYF
TRBJ1-6 | TRBV10-3 | . | . | TGTGCCATCAGTGAGTCGATCCAAAATTCACCCCTCCACTTT | CAISESIQNSPLHF
TRBJ1-4 | TRBV4-3 | . | . | TGCGCCAGCAGCCAAGGCAGGGGAATTAATGAAAAACTGTTTTTT | CASSQGRGINEKLFF
TRBJ2-7 | TRBV28 | . | . | TGTGCCAGCAGTTTTGTTAGGGGCGGTACCTACGAGCAGTACTTC | CASSFVRGGTYEQYF
TRBJ2-3 | TRBV9 | . | . | TGTGCCAGCAGCGGGGGACCGCGCACAGATACGCAGTATTTT | CASSGGPRTDTQYF
TRBJ2-7 | TRBV4-1 | . | TRBD1 | TGCGCCAGCAGCCAAGCTCCGACAGGGGCCTACGAGCAGTACTTC | CASSQAPTGAYEQYF
TRBJ2-7 | TRBV7-6 | once | . | TGTGCCAGCAGCTTAAGACAGGGACTCTACGAGCAGTACTTC | CASSLRQGLYEQYF
TRBJ2-3 | TRBV19 | once | TRBD2 | TGTGCCAGTAGTATTATGGGACTAGCGGTCACAGATACGCAGTATTTT | CASSIMGLAVTDTQYF
TRBJ1-2 | TRBV21-1 | few | . | TGTGCCAGCAGCGGGGGCTCAGCTAACTATGGCTACACCTTC | CASSGGSANYGYTF
TRBJ1-1 | TRBV6-4 | few | . | TGTGCCAGCAGTGACTCCCCGAACACTGAAGCTTTCTTT | CASSDSPNTEAFF
TRBJ1-1 | TRBV7-9 | . | . | TGTGCCAGCAGCTTAGTGGGGGGGAACCTAATGAACACTGAAGCTTTCTTT | CASSLVGGNLMNTEAFF
TRBJ1-6 | TRBV7-8 | . | . | TGTGCCAGCAGCCTGGGGGCCGGCAGGAATTCACCCCTTCACTTT | CASSLGAGRNSPLHF
TRBJ2-7 | TRBV7-6 | . | . | TGTGCCAGCAGCTCAGGGGACGGCGAGCAGTACTTC | CASSSGDGEQYF
TRBJ1-6 | TRBV27 | few | TRBD1 | TGTGCCAGCAGTTCCGGGACAGGGCATTCACCCCTCCACTTT | CASSSGTGHSPLHF
TRBJ2-4 | TRBV6-5 | . | . | TGTGCCAGCAGTTACTCCGGGGAGGACAAAAACATTCAGTACTTC | CASSYSGEDKNIQYF
TRBJ1-2 | TRBV6-5 | . | . | TGTGCCAGTTGGCCTGAGAATGGAGGCTACACCTTC | CASWPENGGYTF
TRBJ2-4 | TRBV7-5 | . | . | TGTGCCAGCAGCCTAGAACAGCAGGGCATTCAGTACTTC | CASSLEQQGIQYF
TRBJ1-5 | TRBV6-1 | . | . | TGTGCCAGCAATTGGGGTACCAGCAATCAGCCCCAGCATTTT | CASNWGTSNQPQHF
TRBJ2-7 | TRBV25-1 | . | . | TGTGCCAGCAGTTCGAGCAGGACGACAACCTACGAGCAGTACTTC | CASSSSRTTTYEQYF
TRBJ1-1 | TRBV2 | . | . | TGTGCCAGCAGTGGACAGGTGGGGACTGAAGCTTTCTTT | CASSGQVGTEAFF
TRBJ2-2 | TRBV27 | . | TRBD2 | TGTGCAGGAGGGGGACTAGGAGGAACCGGGGAGCTGTTTTTT | CAGGGLGGTGELFF
TRBJ2-1 | TRBV7-9 | . | TRBD2 | TGTGCCAGCAGCCCAAGCGGGGGGGTGTCGAATGAGCAGTTCTTC | CASSPSGGVSNEQFF
TRBJ2-7 | TRBV5-8 | . | . | TGTGCCAGCAGCTTTACGGGGACCGAGACCTACGAGCAGTACTTC | CASSFTGTETYEQYF
TRBJ1-1 | TRBV10-2 | . | . | TGCGCCAGCAGTGGACAGATTCAGAACACTGAAGCTTTCTTT | CASSGQIQNTEAFF
TRBJ2-7 | TRBV27 | . | TRBD2 | TGTGCCAGCAGTCCCGGGACTAGCGGGAGCTACGAGCAGTACTTC | CASSPGTSGSYEQYF
TRBJ2-2 | TRBV19 | . | . | TGTGCCAGTATCCAAAACACCGGGGAGCTGTTTTTT | CASIQNTGELFF
TRBJ2-6 | TRBV5-1 | . | . | TGCGCCAGCAGATTTTCGGACGGTGGCTCTGGGGCCAACGTCCTGACTTTC | CASRFSDGGSGANVLTF
TRBJ1-2 | TRBV5-1 | few | . | TGCGCCAGCAGCCCACCGGGAGTCGAGCGAGGCTACACCTTC | CASSPPGVERGYTF